This T cell receptor beta chain was profiled in a study of T cell responses to AZD1222 COVID-19 vaccine. The study, taken as a whole, reports: Researchers report vaccine-associated CD4 TCRs spanning spike, with dominance at 160-218 and 743-854.

To note about this clone: Its antigen is unidentified.

Method: immunoSEQ multiplex PCR; TCRdb's copy keeps in-frame clones and lacks some. Counted here are 150,000 or so clones, 80% to 95% occurring once; the ten biggest clones make up more than 3%. The CDR3 has 14 residues. The germline V gene encodes CDR1 SGHRS and CDR2 YFSETQ. The V end was cut by 2 bases, the J end by 8 bases, with 13 bases between. Sequencing used peripheral blood, obtained on day 0 of AZD1222 vaccination. This sequence joins TRBV5-1 and TRBJ1-4; D gene unclear. The TCR sequence derives from an adult in good health. CDR3 loop: CASSFDSGREKLFF. The CDR3 DNA is TGCGCCAGCAGCTTCGACTCCGGGCGCGAAAAACTGTTTTTT.